This T cell receptor (beta chain) was captured by sequencing in a study of T cell repertoires in cytomegalovirus infection. Study-wide context: Public TCR beta signatures indicated both CMV infection and matching HLA type.

TCRdb reprocessed the reads with MiXCR, giving one entry per CDR3 protein. The sample shows 90,000 to 120,000 distinct CDR3 sequences, 23% of them seen only once. This clonotype was observed a few times. Its target is not known. The CDR3 loop spans 14 amino acids. V was pared by 2 bases and J by 8 bases, with 12 bases between. Findings and caveats of the study: Using cumulative public TCR beta family frequency, the authors identified those who carried CMV together with the relevant HLA.

V is TRBV12-3 or TRBV12-4 and J is TRBJ1-4; D is perhaps TRBD1 (5 bases). This clonotype was obtained from a human donor in good health (CMV status not recorded). Some clones in this sample may be carry-over from other donors' samples. Material for sequencing was CD8+ T cells from PBMCs. The CDR3 region has the DNA TGTGCCAGCAGTTTAAGGGGATTTGAAGAAAAACTGTTTTTT. Residues: CASSLRGFEEKLFF.